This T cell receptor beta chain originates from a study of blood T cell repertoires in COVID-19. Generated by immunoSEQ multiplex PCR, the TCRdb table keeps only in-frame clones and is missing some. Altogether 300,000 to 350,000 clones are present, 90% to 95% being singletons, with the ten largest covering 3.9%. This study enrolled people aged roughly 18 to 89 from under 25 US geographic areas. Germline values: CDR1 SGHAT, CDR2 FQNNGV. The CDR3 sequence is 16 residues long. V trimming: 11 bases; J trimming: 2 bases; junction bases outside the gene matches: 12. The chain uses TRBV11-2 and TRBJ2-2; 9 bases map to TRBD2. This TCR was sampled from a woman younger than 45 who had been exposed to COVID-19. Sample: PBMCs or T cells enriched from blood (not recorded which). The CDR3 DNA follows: TGTGCCTCCGCTCGGGTAGCGGGGGTAAACACCGGGGAGCTGTTTTTT. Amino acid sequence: CASARVAGVNTGELFF.